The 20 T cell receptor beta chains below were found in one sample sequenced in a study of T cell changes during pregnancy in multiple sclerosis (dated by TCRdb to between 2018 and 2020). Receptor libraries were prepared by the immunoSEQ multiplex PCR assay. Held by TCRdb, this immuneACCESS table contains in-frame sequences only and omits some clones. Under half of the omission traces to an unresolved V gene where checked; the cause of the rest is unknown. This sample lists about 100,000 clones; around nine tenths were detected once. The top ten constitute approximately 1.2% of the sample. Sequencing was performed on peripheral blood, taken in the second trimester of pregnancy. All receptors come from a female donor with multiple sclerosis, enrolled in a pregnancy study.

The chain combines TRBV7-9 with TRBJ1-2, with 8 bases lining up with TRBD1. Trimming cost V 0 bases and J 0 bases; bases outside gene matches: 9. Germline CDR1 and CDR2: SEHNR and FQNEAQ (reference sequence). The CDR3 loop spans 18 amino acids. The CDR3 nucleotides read TGTGCCAGCAGCTTAGCCCGGAGGACAGGGACGGCTAACTATGGCTACACCTTC. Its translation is CASSLARRTGTANYGYTF.

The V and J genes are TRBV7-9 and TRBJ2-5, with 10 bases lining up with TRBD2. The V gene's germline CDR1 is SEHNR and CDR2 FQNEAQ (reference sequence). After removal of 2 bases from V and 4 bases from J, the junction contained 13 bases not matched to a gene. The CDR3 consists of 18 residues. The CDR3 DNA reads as TGTGCCAGCAGCTTATCATATGGAGCGGGAGGGTTAGGAGAGACCCAGTACTTC. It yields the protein CASSLSYGAGGLGETQYF.

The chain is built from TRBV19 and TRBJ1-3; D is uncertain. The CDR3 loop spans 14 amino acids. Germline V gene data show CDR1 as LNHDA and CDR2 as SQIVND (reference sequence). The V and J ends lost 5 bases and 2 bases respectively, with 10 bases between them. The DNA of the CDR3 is TGTGCCAGTAGTTTTCGGGTTACTGGAAACACCATATATTTT. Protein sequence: CASSFRVTGNTIYF. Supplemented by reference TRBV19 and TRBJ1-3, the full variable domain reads DGGITQSPKYLFRKEGQNVTLSCEQNLNHDAMYWYRQDPGQGLRLIYYSQIVNDFQKGDIAEGYSVSREKKESFPLTVTSAQKNPTAFYLCASSFRVTGNTIYFGEGSWLTVV.

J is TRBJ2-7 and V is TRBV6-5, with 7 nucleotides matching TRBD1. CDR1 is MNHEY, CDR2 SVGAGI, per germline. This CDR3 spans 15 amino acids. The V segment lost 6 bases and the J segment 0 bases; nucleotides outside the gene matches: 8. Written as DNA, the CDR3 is TGTGCCAGCAGCCTTACAGGGGCCCCCTCCTACGAGCAGTACTTC. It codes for CASSLTGAPSYEQYF.

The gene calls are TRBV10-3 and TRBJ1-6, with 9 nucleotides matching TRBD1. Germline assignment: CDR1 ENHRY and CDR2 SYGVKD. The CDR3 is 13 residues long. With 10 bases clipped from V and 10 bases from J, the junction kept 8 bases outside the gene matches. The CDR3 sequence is CATKQGADSPLHF. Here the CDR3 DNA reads TGTGCCACCAAACAGGGGGCGGACTCACCCCTCCACTTT.

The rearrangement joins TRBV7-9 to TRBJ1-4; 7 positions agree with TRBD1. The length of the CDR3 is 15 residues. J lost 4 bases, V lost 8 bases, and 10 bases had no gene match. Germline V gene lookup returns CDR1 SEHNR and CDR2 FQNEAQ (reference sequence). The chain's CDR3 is CASGSPDRFNEKLFF. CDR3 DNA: TGTGCCAGCGGCTCTCCGGACAGGTTTAATGAAAAACTGTTTTTT.

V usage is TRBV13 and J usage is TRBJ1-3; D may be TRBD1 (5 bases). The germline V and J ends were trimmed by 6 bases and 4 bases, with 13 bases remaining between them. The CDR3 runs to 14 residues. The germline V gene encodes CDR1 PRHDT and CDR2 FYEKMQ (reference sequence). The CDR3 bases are TGTGCCAGCAGACCACAAGGGGCAGGAAACACCATATATTTT. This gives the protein CASRPQGAGNTIYF.

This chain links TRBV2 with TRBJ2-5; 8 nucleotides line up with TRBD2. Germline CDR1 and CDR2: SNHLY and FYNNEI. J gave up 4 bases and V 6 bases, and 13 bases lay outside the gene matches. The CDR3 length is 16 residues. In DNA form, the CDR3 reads TGTGCCAGCAGCCGTAACCACGGGGGGGCAGGAGAGACCCAGTACTTC. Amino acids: CASSRNHGGAGETQYF.

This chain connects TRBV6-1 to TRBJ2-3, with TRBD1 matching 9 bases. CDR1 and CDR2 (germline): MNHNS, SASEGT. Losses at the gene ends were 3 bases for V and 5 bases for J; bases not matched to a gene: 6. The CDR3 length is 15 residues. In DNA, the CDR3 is TGTGCCAGCAGTGAGCGACAGGGGGGCAGAGATACGCAGTATTTT. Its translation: CASSERQGGRDTQYF.

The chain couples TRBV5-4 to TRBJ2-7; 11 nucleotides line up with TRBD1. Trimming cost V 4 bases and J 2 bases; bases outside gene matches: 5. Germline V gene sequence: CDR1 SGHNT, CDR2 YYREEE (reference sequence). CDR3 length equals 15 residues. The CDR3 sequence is CASSPGTGGPYEQYF. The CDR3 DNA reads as TGTGCCAGCAGCCCGGGGACAGGGGGACCCTACGAGCAGTACTTC.

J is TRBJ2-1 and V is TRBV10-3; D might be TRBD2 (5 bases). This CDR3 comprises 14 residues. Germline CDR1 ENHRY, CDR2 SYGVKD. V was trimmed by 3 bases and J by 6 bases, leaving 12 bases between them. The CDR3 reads CAISEWASPNEQFF. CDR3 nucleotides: TGTGCCATCAGTGAATGGGCTAGCCCCAATGAGCAGTTCTTC.

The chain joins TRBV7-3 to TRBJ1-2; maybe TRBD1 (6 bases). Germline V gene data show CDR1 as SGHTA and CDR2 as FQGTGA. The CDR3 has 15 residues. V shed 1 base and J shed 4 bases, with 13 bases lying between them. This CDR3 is CASSLRQDEGYGYTF. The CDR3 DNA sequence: TGTGCCAGCAGCTTAAGACAGGATGAGGGCTATGGCTACACCTTC.

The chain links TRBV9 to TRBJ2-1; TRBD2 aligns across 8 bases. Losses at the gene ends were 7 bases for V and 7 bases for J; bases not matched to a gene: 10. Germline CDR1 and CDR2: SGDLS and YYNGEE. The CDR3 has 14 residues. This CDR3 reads CASGASGSLNEQFF. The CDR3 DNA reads TGTGCCAGCGGGGCTAGCGGGTCCCTAAATGAGCAGTTCTTC.

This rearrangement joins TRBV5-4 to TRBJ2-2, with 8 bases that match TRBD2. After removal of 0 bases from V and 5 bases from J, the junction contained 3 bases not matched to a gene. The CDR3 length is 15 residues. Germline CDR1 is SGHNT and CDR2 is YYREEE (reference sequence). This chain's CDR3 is CASSLDPGGTGELFF. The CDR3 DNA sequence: TGTGCCAGCAGCTTGGACCCGGGAGGGACCGGGGAGCTGTTTTTT.

The CDR3 nucleotides are TGTGCCAGCCATAGCGGGACCGGCAATGAGCAGTTCTTC. The encoded protein is CASHSGTGNEQFF. The chain employs TRBV2 and TRBJ2-1, with TRBD2 matching over 8 bases. The CDR3 spans 13 residues. Germline trimming cut 8 bases from V and 6 bases from J; bases unmatched to any gene: 6. The V gene's germline CDR1 is SNHLY and CDR2 FYNNEI. Full variable domain (missing parts from reference TRBV2 and TRBJ2-1): EPEVTQTPSHQVTQMGQEVILRCVPISNHLYFYWYRQILGQKVEFLVSFYNNEISEKSEIFDDQFSVERPDGSNFTLKIRSTKLEDSAMYFCASHSGTGNEQFFGPGTRLTVL.

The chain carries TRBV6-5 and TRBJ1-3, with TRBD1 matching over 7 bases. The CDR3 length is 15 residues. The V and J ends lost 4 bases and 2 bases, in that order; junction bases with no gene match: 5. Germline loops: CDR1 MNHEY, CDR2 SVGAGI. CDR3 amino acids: CASSLWDSTGNTIYF. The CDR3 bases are TGTGCCAGCAGTTTATGGGACAGCACTGGAAACACCATATATTTT.

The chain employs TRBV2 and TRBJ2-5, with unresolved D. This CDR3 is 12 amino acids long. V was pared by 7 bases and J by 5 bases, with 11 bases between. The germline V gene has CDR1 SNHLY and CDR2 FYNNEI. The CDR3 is CASTSNRETQYF. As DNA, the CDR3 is TGTGCCAGCACCTCCAATCGGGAGACCCAGTACTTC. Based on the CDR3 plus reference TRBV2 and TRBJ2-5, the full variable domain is EPEVTQTPSHQVTQMGQEVILRCVPISNHLYFYWYRQILGQKVEFLVSFYNNEISEKSEIFDDQFSVERPDGSNFTLKIRSTKLEDSAMYFCASTSNRETQYFGPGTRLLVL.

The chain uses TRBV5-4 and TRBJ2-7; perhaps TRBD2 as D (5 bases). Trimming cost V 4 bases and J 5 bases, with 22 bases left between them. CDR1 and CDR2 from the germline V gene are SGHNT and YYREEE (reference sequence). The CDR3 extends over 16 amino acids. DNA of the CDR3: TGTGCCAGCAGCCGGATCGGGGAGCGGCGTGCCGACGAGCAGTACTTC. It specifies CASSRIGERRADEQYF.

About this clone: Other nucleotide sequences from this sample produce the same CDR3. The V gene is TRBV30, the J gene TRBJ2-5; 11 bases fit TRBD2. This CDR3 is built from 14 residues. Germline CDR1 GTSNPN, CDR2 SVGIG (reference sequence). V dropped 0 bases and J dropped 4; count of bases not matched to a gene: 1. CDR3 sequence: CAWSVLAGGETQYF. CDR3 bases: TGTGCCTGGAGTGTGCTAGCGGGAGGAGAGACCCAGTACTTC.

CDR3 region: CASSSRGTGVVDEQFF. For the CDR3, the DNA is TGTGCCAGCAGCTCCCGCGGGACAGGGGTCGTCGATGAGCAGTTCTTC. The chain carries TRBV7-3 and TRBJ2-1; 10 bases match TRBD1. Looked up from germline, CDR1 is SGHTA and CDR2 is FQGTGA. This CDR3 is 16 amino acids long. Losses at the gene ends were 4 bases for V and 8 bases for J; bases not matched to a gene: 11.